The rows below give T cell receptor beta chains drawn from one sample of a study of CD4 and CD8 cells across lung adenocarcinoma regions. TCRdb redid the calling of the PCR reads with MiXCR, one entry per CDR3 protein. The sample gives thousands of distinct CDR3 sequences, about half of which show up once; around 97% is in the top ten. The sequenced material came from CD8+ T cells from the center of a lung tumor. The receptors stem from a male donor with lung adenocarcinoma. The CD4 and CD8 labels of this study may be unreliable. Both conserved end residues are part of each CDR3.

TRBJ2-1,TRBV6-5,CASSYGTSGKNEQFF
TRBJ2-1,TRBV10-2,CASSSGTSIGQFF
TRBJ2-1,TRBV7-2,CASSPYGVWETQFF
TRBJ2-5,TRBV12-5,CASGSQRGQETQYF
TRBJ2-3,TRBV7-2,CASSFSPVSDTQYF
NA,TRBV6-5,CASSYPGGGRETQYF
TRBJ1-3,TRBV7-2,CASSYSGTGTGNTIYF
TRBJ1-2,TRBV27,CASSLYRTGVPDGYTF
NA,TRBV7-2,CASSLGARAEQFF
TRBJ1-2,TRBV6-1,CASSEIGNYGYTF
TRBJ2-3,TRBV30,CAWADGHTDTQYF
TRBJ2-5,TRBV27,CASNYRGWTQYF
TRBJ2-1,TRBV7-8,CASSFVAGGDNEQFF
TRBJ1-4,TRBV5-3,CARSLERRVREKLFF
TRBJ1-6,TRBV6-1,CASRWDGNSPLHF
TRBJ2-1,TRBV7-2,CASSLELTYEQFF
TRBJ2-5,TRBV20-1,CSARGSADGRETQYF
TRBJ2-1,TRBV10-1,CASSESIPGGYNEQFF
NA,TRBV7-2,CASRPGPSYEQYF
TRBJ1-6,TRBV14,CASSLETGGNSSPLHF
TRBJ2-1,TRBV6-5,CASSSPRRDRTNNEQFF
TRBJ2-1,TRBV6-1,CASYLGWAEQFF
TRBJ1-4,TRBV15,CATSSPDRGDEKLFF